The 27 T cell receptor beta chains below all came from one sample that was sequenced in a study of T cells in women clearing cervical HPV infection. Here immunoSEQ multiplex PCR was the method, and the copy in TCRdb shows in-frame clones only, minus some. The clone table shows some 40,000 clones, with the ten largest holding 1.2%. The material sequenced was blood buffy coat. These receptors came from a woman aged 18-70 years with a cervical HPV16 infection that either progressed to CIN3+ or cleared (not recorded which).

The CDR3 loop reads CASSLSRVDGYTF. The CDR3 DNA, read in part, is TGTGCCAGCAGCTTATCCAGGGTCGATGGC. The rearrangement joins TRBV7-9 to TRBJ1-2, with a weak D call TRBD1 (5 bases). The missing CDR3 end, 3 residues past where the read stops, is filled in from the germline J gene. Germline-derived CDR1 and CDR2 are SEHNR and FQNEAQ (reference sequence). V was cut by 2 bases and J by 6 bases, with 10 bases left in between. The CDR3 covers 13 residues. Looking up the rest from reference TRBV7-9 and TRBJ1-2 gives the full variable domain: DTGVSQNPRHKITKRGQNVTFRCDPISEHNRLYWYRQTLGQGPEFLTYFQNEAQLEKSRLLSDRFSAERPKGSFSTLEIQRTEQGDSAMYLCASSLSRVDGYTFGSGTRLTVV.

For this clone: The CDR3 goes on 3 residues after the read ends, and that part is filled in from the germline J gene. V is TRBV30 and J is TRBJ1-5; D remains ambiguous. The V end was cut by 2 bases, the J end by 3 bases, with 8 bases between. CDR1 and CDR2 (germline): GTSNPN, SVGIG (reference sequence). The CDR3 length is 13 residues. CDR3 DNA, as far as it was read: TGTGCCTGGAGTTACAGAATCAATCAGCCC. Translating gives CAWSYRINQP. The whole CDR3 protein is CAWSYRINQPQHF.

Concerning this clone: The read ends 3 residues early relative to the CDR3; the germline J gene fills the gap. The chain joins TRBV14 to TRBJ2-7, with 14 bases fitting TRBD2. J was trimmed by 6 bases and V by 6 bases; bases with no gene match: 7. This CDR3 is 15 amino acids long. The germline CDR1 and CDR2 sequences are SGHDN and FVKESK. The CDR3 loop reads CASSPAGTSGSEQYF. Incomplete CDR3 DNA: TGTGCCAGCAGTCCAGCCGGGACTAGCGGGAGCGAG.

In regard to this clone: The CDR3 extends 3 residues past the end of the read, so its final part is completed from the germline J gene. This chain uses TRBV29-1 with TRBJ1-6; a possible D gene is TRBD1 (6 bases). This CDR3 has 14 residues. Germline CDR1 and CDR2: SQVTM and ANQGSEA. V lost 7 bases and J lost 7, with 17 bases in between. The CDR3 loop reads CSADEGVANSPLHF. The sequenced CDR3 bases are TGCAGCGCTGATGAGGGGGTGGCAAATTCACCC.

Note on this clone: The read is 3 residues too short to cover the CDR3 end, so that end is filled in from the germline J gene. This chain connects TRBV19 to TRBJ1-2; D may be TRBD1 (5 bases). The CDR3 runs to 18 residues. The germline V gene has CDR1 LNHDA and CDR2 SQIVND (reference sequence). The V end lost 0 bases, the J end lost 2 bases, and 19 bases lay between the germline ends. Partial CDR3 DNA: TGTGCCAGTAGTATAGATCTCGCCGCCGACAGCAAAAACTATGGC. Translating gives CASSIDLAADSKNYG. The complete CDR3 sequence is CASSIDLAADSKNYGYTF.

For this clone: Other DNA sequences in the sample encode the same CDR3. The CDR3 sequence is CASSLASGGGYEQYF. The CDR3 DNA, read in part, is TGTGCCAGCAGCTTAGCGTCCGGGGGGGGATACGAG. This rearrangement joins TRBV7-9 to TRBJ2-7, with 8 bases aligning to TRBD2. The read comes to an end 3 residues before the CDR3 does, leaving the germline J gene to fill in the end. Germline assignment: CDR1 SEHNR and CDR2 FQNEAQ (reference sequence). Unmatched junction bases numbered 5, after V lost 0 bases and J lost 4 bases. This CDR3 contains 15 residues.

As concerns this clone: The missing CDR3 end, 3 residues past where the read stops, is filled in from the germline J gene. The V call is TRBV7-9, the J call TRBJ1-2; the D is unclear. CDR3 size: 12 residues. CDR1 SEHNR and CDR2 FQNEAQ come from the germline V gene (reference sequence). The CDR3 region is CASSSIVYDYTF. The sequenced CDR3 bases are TGTGCCAGCAGCTCGATTGTCTACGAC.

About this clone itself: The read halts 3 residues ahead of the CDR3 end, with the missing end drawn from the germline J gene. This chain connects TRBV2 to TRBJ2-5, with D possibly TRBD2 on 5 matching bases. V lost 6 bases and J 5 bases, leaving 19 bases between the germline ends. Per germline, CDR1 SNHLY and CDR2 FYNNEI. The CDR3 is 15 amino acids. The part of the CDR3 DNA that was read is TGTGCCAGCAGACTCGTCCTAGCCGGTGGGGAGACC. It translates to CASRLVLAGGET. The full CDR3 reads CASRLVLAGGETQYF.

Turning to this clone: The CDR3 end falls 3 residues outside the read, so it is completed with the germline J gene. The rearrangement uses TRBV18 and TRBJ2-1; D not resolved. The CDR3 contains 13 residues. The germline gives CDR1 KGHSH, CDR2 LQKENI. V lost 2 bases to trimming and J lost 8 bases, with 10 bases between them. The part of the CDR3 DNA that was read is TGTGCCAGCTCACCAGGGCTTGACGATGAG. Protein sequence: CASSPGLDDE. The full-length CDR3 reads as CASSPGLDDEQFF.

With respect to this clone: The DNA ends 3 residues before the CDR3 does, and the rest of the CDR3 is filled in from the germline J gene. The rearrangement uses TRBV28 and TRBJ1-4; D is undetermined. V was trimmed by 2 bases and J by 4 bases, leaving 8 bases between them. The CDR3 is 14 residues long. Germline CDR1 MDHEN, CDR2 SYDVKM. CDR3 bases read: TGTGCCAGCAGTTTAGTACAGTTTAATGAAAAA. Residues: CASSLVQFNEK. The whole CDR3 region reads CASSLVQFNEKLFF.

The CDR3 DNA, read in part, is TGCGCCAGCGGCCCAGGGGGCATAGATGAAAAA. This gives the protein CASGPGGIDEK. The full CDR3 protein reads CASGPGGIDEKLFF. This sequence joins TRBV5-1 and TRBJ1-4; 8 bases are shared with TRBD1. The sequenced fragment ends 3 residues before the CDR3 boundary, so the rest is inferred from the germline J gene. In germline, CDR1 is SGHRS, CDR2 YFSETQ. CDR3 length: 14 residues. V lost 7 bases and J lost 6; bases outside the gene matches: 8.

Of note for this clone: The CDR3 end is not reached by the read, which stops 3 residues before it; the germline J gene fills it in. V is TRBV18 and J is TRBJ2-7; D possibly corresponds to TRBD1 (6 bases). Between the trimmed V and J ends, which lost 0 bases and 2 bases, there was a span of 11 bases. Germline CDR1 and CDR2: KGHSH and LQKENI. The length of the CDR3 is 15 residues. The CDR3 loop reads CASSPPTGKPYEQYF. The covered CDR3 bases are TGTGCCAGCTCACCACCAACAGGGAAGCCCTACGAG.

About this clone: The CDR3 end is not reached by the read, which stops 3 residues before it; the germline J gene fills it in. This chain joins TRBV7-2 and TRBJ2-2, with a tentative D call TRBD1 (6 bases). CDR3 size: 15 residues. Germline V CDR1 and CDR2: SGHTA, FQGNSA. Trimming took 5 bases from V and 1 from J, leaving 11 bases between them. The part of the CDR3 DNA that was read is TGTGCCAGCAGCCCGAGGGGGTGGAACACCGGGGAG. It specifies CASSPRGWNTGE. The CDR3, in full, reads CASSPRGWNTGELFF.

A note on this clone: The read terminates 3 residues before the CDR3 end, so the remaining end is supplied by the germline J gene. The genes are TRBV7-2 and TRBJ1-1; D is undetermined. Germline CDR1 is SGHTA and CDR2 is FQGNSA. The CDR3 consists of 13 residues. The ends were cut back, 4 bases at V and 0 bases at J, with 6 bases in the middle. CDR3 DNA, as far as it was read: TGTGCCAGCAGCTCCAGGTTGAACACTGAA. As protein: CASSSRLNTE. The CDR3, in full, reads CASSSRLNTEAFF.

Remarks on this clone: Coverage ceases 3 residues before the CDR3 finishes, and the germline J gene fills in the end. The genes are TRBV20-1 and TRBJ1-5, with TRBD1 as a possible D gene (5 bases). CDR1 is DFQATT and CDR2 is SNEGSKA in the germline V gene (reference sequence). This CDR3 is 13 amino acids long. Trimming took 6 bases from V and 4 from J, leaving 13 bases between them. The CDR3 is CSALGGGNQPQHF. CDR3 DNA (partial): TGCAGTGCCCTAGGCGGGGGGAATCAGCCC.

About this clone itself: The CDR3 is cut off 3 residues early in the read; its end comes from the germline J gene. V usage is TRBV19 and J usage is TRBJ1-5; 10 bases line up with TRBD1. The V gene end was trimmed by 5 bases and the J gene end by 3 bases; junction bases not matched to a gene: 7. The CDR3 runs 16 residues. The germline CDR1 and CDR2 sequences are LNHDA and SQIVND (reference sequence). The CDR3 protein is CASSPETGGLNQPQHF. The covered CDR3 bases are TGTGCCAGTAGTCCCGAGACAGGGGGCCTCAATCAGCCC.

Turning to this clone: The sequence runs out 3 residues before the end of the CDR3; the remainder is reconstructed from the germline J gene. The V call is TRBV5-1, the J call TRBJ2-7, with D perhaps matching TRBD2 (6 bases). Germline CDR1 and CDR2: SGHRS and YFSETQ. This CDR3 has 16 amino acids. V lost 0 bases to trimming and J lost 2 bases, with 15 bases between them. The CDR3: CASSLGTGTLTYEQYF. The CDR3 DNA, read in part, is TGCGCCAGCAGCTTGGGGACCGGGACTCTCACCTACGAG.

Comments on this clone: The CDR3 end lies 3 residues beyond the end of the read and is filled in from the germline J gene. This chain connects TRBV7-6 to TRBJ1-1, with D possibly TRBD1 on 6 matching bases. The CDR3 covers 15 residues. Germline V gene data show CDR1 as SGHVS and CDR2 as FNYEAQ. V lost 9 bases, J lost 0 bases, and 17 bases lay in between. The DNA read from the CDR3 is TGTGCCAGGGGGGGGCAGGGTGATATGAACACTGAA. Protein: CARGGQGDMNTE. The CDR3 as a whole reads CARGGQGDMNTEAFF.

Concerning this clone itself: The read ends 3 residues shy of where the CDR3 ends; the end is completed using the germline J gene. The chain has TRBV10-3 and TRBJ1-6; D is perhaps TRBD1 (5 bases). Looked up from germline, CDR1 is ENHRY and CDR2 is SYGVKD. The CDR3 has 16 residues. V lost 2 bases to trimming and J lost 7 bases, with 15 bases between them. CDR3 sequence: CAISEGKGLDNSPLHF. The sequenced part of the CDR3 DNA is TGTGCCATCAGTGAGGGAAAGGGGCTGGACAATTCACCC.

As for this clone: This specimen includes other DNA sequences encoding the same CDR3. CDR3 residues: CASSLEAEETQYF. CDR3 DNA (partial): TGTGCCAGCAGCTTAGAGGCAGAAGAGACC. This chain links TRBV7-2 with TRBJ2-5, with D unresolved. The read finishes 3 residues shy of the CDR3 end, and the germline J gene is used to complete it. CDR3 length: 13 amino acids. Deletions cut 1 base from V and 3 bases from J, with 6 bases between. Germline V CDR1 and CDR2: SGHTA, FQGNSA.

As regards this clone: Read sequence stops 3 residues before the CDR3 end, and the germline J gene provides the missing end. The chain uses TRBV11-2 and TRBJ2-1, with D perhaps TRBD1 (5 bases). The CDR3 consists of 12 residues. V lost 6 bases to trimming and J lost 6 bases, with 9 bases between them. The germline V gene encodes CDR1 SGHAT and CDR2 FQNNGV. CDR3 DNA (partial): TGTGCCAGCAGAAGGGGAACCAATGAG. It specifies CASRRGTNE. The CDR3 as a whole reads CASRRGTNEQFF.

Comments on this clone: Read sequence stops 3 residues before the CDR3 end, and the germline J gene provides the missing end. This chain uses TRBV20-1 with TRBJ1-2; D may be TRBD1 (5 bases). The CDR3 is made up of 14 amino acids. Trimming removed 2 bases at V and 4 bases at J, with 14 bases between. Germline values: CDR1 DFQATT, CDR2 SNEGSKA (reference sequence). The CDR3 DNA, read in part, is TGCAGTGCTAGACTTGGGGCAGGCCTCTATGGC. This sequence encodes CSARLGAGLYG. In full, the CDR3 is CSARLGAGLYGYTF.

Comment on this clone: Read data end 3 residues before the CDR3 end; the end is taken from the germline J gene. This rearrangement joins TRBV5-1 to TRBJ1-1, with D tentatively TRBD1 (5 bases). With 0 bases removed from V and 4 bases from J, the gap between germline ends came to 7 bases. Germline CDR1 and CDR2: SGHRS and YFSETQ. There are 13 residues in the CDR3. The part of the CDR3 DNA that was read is TGCGCCAGCAGCTTGGAGAGGGGCACTGAA. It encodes CASSLERGTE. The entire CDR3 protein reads CASSLERGTEAFF.

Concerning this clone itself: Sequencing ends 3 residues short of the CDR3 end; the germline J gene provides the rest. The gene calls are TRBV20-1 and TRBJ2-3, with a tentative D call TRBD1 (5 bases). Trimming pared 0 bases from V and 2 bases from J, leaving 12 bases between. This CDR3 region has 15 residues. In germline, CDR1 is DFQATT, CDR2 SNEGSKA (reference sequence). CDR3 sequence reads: CSARDLDSPTDTQYF. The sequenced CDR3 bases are TGCAGTGCTAGAGATCTTGACAGTCCCACAGATACG.

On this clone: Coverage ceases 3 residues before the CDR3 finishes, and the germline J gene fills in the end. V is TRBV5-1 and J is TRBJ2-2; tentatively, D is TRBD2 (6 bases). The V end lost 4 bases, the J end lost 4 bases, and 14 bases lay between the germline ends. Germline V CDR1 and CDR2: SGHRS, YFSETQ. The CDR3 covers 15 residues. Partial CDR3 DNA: TGCGCCAGCAGCCCGGGGGAGTCGGGCACCGGGGAG. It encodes CASSPGESGTGE. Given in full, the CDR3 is CASSPGESGTGELFF.

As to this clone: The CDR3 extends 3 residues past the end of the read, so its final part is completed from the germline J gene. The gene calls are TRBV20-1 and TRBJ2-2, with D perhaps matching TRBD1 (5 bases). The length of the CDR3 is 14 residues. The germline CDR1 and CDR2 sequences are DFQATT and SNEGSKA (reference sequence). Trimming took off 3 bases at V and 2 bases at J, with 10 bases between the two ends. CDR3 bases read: TGCAGTGCTAGCGCTGGGGCCAACACCGGGGAG. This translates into CSASAGANTGE. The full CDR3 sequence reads CSASAGANTGELFF.

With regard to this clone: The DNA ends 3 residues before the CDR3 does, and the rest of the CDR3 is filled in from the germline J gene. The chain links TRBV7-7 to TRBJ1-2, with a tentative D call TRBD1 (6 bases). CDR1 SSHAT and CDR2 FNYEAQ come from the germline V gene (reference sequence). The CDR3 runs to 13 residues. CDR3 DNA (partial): TGTGCCAGCAGATGTAGACGGGACAATGAC. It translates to CASRCRRDND. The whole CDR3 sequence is CASRCRRDNDYTF.